The TCR beta chain described here comes from a study of T cells after yellow fever vaccination. Study-wide findings and caveats: Sorted repertoires could include abundant contaminating clonotypes from bulk cells.

Researchers made TCR cDNA using 5'RACE template switching, and this step added a universal primer site and UMIs. Each CDR3 protein gets one entry after TCRdb re-called the 5' RACE reads with MiXCR. There are 450,000 to 550,000 distinct CDR3 sequences in the sample; roughly 21% occur only once, and 14% lies in the top ten. V gave up 2 bases and J gave up 10 bases, with 13 bases separating them. CDR3 size: 13 residues. From germline, CDR1 is KGHSH and CDR2 LQKENI. This clonotype occurred a few times. No antigen is known for it. The chain joins TRBV18 to TRBJ2-3; D ambiguous. This clonotype was sampled from a man aged 30 to 45 who received the YFV17D yellow fever vaccine. Sequenced material: PBMCs, taken 15 days after the yellow fever booster vaccination. The CDR3 protein is CASSPGGREAQYF. Written as DNA, the CDR3 is TGTGCCAGCTCACCAGGCGGCCGCGAGGCGCAGTATTTT. Complete variable domain (other parts from reference TRBV18 and TRBJ2-3): NAGVMQNPRHLVRRRGQEARLRCSPMKGHSHVYWYRQLPEEGLKFMVYLQKENIIDESGMPKERFSAEFPKEGPSILRIQQVVRGDSAAYFCASSPGGREAQYFGPGTRLTVL.